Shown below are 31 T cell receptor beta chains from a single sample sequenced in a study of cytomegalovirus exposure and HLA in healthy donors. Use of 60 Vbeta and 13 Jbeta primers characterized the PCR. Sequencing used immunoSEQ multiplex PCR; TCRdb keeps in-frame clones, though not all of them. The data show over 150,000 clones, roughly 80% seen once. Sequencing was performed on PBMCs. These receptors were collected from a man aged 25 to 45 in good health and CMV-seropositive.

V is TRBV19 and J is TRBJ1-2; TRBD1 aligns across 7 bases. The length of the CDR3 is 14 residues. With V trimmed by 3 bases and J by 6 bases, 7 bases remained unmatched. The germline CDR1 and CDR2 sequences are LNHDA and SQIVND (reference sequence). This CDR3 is CASSMRAQGNGYTF. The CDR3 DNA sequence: TGTGCCAGTAGTATGCGCGCACAGGGGAATGGCTACACCTTC.

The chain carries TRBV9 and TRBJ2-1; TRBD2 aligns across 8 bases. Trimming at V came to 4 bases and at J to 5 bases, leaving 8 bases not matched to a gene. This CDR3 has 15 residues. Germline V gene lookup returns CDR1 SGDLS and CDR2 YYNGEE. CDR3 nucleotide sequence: TGTGCCAGCAGCTCTCGGGGACTAGGGGACAATGAGCAGTTCTTC. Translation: CASSSRGLGDNEQFF.

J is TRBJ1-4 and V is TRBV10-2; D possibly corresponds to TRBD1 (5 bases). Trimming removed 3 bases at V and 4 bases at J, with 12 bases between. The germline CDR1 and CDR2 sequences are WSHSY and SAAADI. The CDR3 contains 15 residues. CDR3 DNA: TGCGCCAGCAGTGAAGCGGGGCTCGGTAATGAAAAACTGTTTTTT. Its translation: CASSEAGLGNEKLFF.

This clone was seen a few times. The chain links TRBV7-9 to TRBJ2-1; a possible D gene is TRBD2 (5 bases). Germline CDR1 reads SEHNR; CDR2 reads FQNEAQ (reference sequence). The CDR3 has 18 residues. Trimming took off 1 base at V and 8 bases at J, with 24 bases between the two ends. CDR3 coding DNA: TGTGCCAGCAGCTTAGGGGGAGAAGGGTCAGGTGTTAGCCATGAGCAGTTCTTC. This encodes CASSLGGEGSGVSHEQFF.

CDR3 nucleotides: TGTGCCAGCAGCTTATCCGGGACTAGCGGGGGATTAACCTACGAGCAGTACTTC. Translated: CASSLSGTSGGLTYEQYF. J is TRBJ2-7 and V is TRBV7-9, with 14 bases identical to TRBD2. Germline trimming cut 2 bases from V and 2 bases from J; bases unmatched to any gene: 8. CDR1 is SEHNR, CDR2 FQNEAQ, per germline (reference sequence). The CDR3 contains 18 residues.

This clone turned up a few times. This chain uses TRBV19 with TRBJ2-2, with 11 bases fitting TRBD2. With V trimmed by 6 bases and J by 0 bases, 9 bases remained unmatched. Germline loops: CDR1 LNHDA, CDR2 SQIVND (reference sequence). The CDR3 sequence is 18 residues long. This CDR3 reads CASRGTSGGEANTGELFF. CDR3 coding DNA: TGTGCCAGTAGGGGAACTAGCGGGGGAGAAGCGAACACCGGGGAGCTGTTTTTT.

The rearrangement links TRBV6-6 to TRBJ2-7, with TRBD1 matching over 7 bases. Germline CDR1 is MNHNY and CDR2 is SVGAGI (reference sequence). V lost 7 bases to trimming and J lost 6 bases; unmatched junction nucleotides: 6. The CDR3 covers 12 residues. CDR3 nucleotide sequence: TGTGCCAGCACAAGACAGGGCTCCGAGCAGTACTTC. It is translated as CASTRQGSEQYF.

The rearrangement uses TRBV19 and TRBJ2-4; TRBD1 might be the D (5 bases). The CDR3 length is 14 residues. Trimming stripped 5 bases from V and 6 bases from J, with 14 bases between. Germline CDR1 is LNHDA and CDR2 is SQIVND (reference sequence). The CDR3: CASSLRSQGNIQYF. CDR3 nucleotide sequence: TGTGCCAGTAGTTTGCGGTCCCAGGGAAACATTCAGTACTTC.

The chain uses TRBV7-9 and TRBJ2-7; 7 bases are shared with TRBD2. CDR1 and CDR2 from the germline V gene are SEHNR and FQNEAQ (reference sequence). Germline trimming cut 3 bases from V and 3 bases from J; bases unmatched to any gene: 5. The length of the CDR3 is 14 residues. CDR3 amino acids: CASSLVRGDYEQYF. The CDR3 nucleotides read TGTGCCAGCAGCTTGGTCCGGGGGGACTACGAGCAGTACTTC.

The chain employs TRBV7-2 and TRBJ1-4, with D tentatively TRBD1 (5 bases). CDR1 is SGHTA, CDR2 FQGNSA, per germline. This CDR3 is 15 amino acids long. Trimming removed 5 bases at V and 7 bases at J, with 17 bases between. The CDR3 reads CASSPNGGTREKLFF. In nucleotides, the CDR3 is TGTGCCAGCAGCCCCAACGGCGGGACTCGTGAAAAACTGTTTTTT.

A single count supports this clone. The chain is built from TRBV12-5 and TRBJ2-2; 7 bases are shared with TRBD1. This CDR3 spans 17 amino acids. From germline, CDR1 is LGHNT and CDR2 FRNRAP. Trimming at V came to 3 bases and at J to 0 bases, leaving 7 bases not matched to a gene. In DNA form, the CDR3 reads TGTGCTAGTGGTTTCTCACCCGGACAGGCGAACACCGGGGAGCTGTTTTTT. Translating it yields CASGFSPGQANTGELFF.

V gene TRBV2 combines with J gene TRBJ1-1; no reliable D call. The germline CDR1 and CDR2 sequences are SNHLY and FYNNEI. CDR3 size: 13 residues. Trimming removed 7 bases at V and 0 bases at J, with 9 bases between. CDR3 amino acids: CASTGEVNTEAFF. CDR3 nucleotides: TGTGCCAGCACCGGTGAGGTGAACACTGAAGCTTTCTTT.

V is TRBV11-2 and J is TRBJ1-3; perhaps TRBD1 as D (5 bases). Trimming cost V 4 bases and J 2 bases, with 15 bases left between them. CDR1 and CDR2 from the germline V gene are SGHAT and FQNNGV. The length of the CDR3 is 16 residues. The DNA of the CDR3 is TGTGCCAGCAGCTCATTCCAGGGTCAGGCTGGAAACACCATATATTTT. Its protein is CASSSFQGQAGNTIYF.

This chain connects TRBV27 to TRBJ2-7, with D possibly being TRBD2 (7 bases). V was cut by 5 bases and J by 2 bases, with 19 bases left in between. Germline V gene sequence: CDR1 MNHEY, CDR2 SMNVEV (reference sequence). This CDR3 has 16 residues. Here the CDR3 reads CASSPAWVGGPYEQYF. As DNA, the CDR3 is TGTGCCAGCAGTCCGGCCTGGGTGGGGGGGCCCTACGAGCAGTACTTC.

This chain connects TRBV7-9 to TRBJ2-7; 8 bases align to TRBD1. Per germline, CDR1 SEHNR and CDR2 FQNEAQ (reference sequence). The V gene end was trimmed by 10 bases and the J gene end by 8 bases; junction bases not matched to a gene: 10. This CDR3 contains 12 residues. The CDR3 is CATINDRGKQYF. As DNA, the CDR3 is TGTGCCACCATAAACGACAGGGGAAAGCAGTACTTC.

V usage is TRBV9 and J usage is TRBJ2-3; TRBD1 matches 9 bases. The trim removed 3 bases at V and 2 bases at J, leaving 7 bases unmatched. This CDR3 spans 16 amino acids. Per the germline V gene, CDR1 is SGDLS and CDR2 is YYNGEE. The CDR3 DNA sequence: TGTGCCAGCAGCGCCGGGACAGGGTCCTTCACAGATACGCAGTATTTT. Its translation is CASSAGTGSFTDTQYF. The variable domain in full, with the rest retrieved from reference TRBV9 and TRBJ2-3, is DSGVTQTPKHLITATGQRVTLRCSPRSGDLSVYWYQQSLDQGLQFLIQYYNGEERAKGNILERFSAQQFPDLHSELNLSSLELGDSALYFCASSAGTGSFTDTQYFGPGTRLTVL.

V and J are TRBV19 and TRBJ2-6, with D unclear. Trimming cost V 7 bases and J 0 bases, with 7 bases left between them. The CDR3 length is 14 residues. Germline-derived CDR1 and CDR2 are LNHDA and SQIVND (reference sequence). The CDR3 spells CASMSSSGANVLTF. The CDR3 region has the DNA TGTGCCAGTATGTCCAGCTCTGGGGCCAACGTCCTGACTTTC.

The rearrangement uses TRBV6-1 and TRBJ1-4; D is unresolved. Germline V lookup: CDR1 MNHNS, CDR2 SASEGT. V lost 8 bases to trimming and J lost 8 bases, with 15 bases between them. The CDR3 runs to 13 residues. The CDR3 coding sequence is TGTGCCAGCTGCAGGTCCAGAGACGAAAAACTGTTTTTT. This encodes CASCRSRDEKLFF.

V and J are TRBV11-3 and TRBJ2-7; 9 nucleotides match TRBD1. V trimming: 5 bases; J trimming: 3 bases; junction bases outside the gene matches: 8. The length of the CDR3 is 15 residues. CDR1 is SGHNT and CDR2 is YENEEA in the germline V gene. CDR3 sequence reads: CASSPRDRAVYEQYF. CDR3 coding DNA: TGTGCCAGCAGCCCCCGGGACAGGGCGGTCTACGAGCAGTACTTC.

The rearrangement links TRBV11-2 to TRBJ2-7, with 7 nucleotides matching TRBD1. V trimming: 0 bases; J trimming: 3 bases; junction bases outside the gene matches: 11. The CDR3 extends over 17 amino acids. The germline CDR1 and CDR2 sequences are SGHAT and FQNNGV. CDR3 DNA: TGTGCCAGCAGCTTAGATCGGGTTGGGACAGCAAACTACGAGCAGTACTTC. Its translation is CASSLDRVGTANYEQYF.

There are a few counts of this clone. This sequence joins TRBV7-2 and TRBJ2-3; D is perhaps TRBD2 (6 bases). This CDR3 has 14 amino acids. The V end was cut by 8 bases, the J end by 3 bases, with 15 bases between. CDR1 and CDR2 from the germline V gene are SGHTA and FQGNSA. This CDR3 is CASQYGRGTDTQYF. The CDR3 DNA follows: TGTGCCAGCCAGTACGGTCGGGGGACAGATACGCAGTATTTT.

The CDR3 DNA reads as TGTGCCAGCAGTCCAGGGACTAGCGGATACTACGAGCAGTACTTC. Translating gives CASSPGTSGYYEQYF. V gene TRBV6-5 combines with J gene TRBJ2-7; 11 bases agree with TRBD2. Germline CDR1 MNHEY, CDR2 SVGAGI. The CDR3 has 15 amino acids. With V trimmed by 5 bases and J by 3 bases, 6 bases remained unmatched.

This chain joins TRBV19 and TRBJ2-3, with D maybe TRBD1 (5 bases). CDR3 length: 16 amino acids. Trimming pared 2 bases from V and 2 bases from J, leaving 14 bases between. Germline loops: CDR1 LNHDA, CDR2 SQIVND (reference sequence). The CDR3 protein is CASSIRPTVNTDTQYF. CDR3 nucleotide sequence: TGTGCCAGTAGTATAAGGCCGACAGTGAACACAGATACGCAGTATTTT.

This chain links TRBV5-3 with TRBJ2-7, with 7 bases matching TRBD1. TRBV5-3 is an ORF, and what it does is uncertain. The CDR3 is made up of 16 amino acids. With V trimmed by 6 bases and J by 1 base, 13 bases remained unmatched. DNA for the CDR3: TGTGCCAGAAATATCAAAGACAGGGATACTTCCTACGAGCAGTACTTC. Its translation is CARNIKDRDTSYEQYF.

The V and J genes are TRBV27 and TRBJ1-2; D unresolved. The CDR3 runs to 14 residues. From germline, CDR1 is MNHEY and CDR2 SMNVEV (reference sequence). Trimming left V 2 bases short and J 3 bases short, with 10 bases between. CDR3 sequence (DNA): TGTGCCAGCAGTTTAGGCCCGAGGGACTATGGCTACACCTTC. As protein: CASSLGPRDYGYTF.

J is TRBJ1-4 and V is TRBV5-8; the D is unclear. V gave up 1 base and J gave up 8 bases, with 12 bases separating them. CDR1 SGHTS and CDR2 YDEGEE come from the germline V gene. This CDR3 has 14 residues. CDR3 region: CASSLLRSGEKLFF. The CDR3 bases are TGTGCCAGCAGCTTGTTGCGTTCGGGAGAAAAACTGTTTTTT.

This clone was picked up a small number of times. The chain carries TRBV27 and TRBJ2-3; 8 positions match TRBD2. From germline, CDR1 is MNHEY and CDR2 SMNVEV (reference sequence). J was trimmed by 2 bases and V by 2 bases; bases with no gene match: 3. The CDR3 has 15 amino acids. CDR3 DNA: TGTGCCAGCAGTTTAGCGGGAGGACCCACAGATACGCAGTATTTT. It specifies CASSLAGGPTDTQYF.

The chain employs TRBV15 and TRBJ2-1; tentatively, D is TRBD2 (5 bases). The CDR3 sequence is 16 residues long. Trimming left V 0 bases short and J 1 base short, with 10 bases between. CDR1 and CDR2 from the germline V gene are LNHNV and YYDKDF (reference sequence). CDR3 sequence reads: CATSRDARGSYNEQFF. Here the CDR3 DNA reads TGTGCCACCAGCAGAGATGCACGCGGGTCCTACAATGAGCAGTTCTTC.

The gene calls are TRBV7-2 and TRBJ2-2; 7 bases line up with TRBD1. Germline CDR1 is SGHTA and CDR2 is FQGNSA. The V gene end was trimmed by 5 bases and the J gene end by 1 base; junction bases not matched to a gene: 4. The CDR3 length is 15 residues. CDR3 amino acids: CASSTRTGNTGELFF. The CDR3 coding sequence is TGTGCCAGCAGCACCCGGACAGGGAACACCGGGGAGCTGTTTTTT.

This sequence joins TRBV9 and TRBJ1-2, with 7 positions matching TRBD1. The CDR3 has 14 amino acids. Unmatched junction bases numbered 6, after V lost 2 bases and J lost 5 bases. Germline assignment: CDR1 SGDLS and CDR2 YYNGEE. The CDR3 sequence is CASSVTGAGYGYTF. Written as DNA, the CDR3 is TGTGCCAGCAGCGTTACAGGGGCGGGGTATGGCTACACCTTC.

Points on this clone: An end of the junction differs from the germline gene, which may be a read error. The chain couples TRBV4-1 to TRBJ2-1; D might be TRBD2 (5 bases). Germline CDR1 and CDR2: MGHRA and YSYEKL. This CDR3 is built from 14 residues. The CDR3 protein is CASSLGDSYNEQLF. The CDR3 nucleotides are TGCGCCAGCAGCCTGGGAGACTCCTACAATGAGCAGCTCTTC.